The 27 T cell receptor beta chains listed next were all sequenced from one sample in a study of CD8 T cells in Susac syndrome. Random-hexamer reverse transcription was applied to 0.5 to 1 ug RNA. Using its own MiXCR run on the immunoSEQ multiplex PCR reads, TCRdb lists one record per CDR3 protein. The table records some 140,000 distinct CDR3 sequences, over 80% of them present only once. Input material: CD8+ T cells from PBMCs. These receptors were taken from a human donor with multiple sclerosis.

The CDR3 spells CASSWAQRDTQYF. The CDR3 coding sequence is TGTGCCAGCAGTTGGGCCCAGCGCGATACGCAGTATTTT. This chain links TRBV12-3 or TRBV12-4 with TRBJ2-3; the D is unclear. The CDR3 has 13 residues. Trimming cost V 4 bases and J 6 bases, with 11 bases left between them.

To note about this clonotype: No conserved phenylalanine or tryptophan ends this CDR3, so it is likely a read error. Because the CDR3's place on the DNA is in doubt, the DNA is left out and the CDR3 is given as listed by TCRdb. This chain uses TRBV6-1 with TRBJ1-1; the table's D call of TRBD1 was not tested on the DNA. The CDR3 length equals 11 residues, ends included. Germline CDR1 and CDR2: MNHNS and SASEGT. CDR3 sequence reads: CASSETGSLRL.

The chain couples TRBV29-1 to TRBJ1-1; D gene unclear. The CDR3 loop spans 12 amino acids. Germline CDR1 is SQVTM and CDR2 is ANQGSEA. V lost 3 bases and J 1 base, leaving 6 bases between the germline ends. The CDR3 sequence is CSVDSRNTEAFF. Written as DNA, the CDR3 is TGCAGCGTTGATAGCAGGAACACTGAAGCTTTCTTT.

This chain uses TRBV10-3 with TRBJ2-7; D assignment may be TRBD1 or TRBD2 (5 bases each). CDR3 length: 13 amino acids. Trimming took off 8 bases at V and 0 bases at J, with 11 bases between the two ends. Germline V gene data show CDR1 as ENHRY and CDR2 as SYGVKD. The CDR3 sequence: CAIGTYSSYEQYF. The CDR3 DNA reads TGTGCCATCGGGACGTATAGCTCCTACGAGCAGTACTTC.

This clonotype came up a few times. DNA for the CDR3: TGCGCCAGCAGCCAAGAACCGGGACTAGCGGGAGGGCCCCCAGATACGCAGTATTTT. Translated, it gives CASSQEPGLAGGPPDTQYF. This chain links TRBV4-3 with TRBJ2-3, with 16 bases lining up with TRBD2. The CDR3 runs to 19 residues. CDR1 is LGHNA and CDR2 is YSLEER in the germline V gene. J was trimmed by 4 bases and V by 0 bases; bases with no gene match: 7.

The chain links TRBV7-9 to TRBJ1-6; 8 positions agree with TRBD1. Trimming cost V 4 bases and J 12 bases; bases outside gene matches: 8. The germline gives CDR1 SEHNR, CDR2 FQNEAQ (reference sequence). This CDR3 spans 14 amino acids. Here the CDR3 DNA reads TGTGCCAGCAGCTCCCTAGGACAGGGCCAACCCCTCCACTTT. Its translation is CASSSLGQGQPLHF. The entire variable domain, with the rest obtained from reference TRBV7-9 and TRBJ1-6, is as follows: DTGVSQNPRHKITKRGQNVTFRCDPISEHNRLYWYRQTLGQGPEFLTYFQNEAQLEKSRLLSDRFSAERPKGSFSTLEIQRTEQGDSAMYLCASSSLGQGQPLHFGNGTRLTVT.

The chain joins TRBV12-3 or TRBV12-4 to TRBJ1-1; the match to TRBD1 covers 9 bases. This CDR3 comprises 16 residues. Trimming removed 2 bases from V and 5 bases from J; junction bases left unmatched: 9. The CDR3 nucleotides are TGTGCCAGCAGTTTAAGCGGAGAACAGGGGGCTACTGAAGCTTTCTTT. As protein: CASSLSGEQGATEAFF.

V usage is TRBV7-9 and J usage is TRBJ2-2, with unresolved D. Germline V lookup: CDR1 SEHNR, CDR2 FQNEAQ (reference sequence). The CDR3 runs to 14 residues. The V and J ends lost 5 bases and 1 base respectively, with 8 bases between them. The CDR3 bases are TGTGCCAGCAGCCCGGTCTGGAACACCGGGGAGCTGTTTTTT. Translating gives CASSPVWNTGELFF.

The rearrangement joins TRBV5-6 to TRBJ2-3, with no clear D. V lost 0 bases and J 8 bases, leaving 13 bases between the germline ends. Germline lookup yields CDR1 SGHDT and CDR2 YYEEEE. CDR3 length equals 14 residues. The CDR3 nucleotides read TGTGCCAGCAGCTTGGTATCAACCCACCGTACGCAGTATTTT. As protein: CASSLVSTHRTQYF.

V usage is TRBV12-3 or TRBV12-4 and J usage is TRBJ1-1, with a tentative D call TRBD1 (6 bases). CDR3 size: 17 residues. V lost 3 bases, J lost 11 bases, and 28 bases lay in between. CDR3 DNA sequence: TGTGCCAGCAGTTTTAGCGGGCAGGGGTGGCCTAGGCGATGGGCTTTCTTT. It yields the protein CASSFSGQGWPRRWAFF.

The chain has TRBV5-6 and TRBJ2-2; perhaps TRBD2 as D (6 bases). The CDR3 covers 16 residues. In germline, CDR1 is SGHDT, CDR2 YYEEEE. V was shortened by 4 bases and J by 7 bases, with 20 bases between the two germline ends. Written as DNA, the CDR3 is TGTGCCAGCAGCCCCGGAGGGACTGGCCCCAGCGGGGAGCTGTTTTTT. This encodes CASSPGGTGPSGELFF.

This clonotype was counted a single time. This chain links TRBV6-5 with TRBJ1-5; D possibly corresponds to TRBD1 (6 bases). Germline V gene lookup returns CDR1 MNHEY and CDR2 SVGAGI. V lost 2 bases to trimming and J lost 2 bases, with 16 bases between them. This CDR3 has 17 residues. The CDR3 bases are TGTGCCAGCAGTTACGCGACAGGACCTCACGGCAATCAGCCCCAGCATTTT. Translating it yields CASSYATGPHGNQPQHF.

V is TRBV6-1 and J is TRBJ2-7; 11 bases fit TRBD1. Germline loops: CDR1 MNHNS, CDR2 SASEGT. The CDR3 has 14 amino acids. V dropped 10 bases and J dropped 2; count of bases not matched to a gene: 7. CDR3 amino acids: CATLGTGGAYEQYV. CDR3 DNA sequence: TGTGCCACTCTAGGGACAGGGGGGGCCTACGAGCAGTACGTC.

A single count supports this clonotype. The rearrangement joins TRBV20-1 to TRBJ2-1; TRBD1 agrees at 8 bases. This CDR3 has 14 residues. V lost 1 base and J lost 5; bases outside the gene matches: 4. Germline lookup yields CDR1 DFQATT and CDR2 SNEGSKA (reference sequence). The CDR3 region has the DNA TGCAGTGCTAGAGGGACAGGGCACCACAATGAGCAGTTCTTC. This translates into CSARGTGHHNEQFF.

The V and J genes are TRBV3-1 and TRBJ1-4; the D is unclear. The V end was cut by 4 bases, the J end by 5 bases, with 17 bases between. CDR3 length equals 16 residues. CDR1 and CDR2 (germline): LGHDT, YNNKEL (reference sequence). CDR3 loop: CASSPTDLGKNEKLFF. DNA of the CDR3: TGTGCCAGCAGCCCCACCGATCTCGGGAAAAATGAAAAACTGTTTTTT.

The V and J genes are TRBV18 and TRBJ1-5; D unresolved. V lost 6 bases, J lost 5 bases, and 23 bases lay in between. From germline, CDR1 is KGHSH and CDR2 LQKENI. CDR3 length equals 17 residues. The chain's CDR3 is CASSLTTLAQSDQPQHF. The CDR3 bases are TGTGCCAGCTCGCTCACGACGTTAGCGCAGTCGGATCAGCCCCAGCATTTT.

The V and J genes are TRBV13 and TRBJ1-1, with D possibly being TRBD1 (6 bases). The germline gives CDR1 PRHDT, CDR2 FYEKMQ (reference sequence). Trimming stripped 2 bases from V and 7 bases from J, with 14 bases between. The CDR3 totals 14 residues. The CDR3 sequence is CASSLPDRRVEAFF. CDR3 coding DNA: TGTGCCAGCAGCTTACCTGACAGGAGAGTTGAAGCTTTCTTT.

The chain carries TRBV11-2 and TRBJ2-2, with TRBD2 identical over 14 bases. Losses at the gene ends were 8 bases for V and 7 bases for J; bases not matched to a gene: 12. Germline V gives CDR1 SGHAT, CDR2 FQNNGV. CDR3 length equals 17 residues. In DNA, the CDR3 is TGTGCCAGCCAGAGGACTAGCGGGGGGCTGGTGGACGGGGAGCTGTTTTTT. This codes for CASQRTSGGLVDGELFF.

The CDR3 sequence is CASSAGLAGGPFLTDTQYF. Here the CDR3 DNA reads TGTGCCAGCAGCGCCGGACTAGCGGGAGGCCCGTTCCTAACAGATACGCAGTATTTT. The V gene is TRBV5-4, the J gene TRBJ2-3; 14 bases are a match to TRBD2. V lost 4 bases and J lost 3; bases outside the gene matches: 13. CDR3 length equals 19 residues. CDR1 and CDR2 (germline): SGHNT, YYREEE (reference sequence).

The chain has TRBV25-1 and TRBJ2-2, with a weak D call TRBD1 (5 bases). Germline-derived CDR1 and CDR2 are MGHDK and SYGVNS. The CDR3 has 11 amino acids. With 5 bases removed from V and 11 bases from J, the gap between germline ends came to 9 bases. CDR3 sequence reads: CASSRRGELFF. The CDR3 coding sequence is TGTGCCAGCAGTCGAAGGGGAGAGCTGTTTTTT.

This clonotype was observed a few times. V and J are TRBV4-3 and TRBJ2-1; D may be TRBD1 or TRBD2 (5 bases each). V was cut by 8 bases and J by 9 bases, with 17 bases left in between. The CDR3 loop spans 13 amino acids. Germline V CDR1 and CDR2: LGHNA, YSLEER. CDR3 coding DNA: TGCGCCAGCCAGAGCGGCCTTAGGGGTGAGCAGTTCTTC. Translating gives CASQSGLRGEQFF.

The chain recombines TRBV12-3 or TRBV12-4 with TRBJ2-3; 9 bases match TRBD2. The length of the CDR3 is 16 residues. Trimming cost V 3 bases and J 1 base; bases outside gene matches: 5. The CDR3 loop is CASSLFKRGGTDTQYF. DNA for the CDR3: TGTGCCAGCAGTTTGTTTAAGCGGGGGGGCACAGATACGCAGTATTTT.

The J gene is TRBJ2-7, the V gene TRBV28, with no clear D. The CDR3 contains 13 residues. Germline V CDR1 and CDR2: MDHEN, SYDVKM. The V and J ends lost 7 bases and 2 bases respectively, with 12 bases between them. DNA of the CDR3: TGTGCCAGCACCGGACGTGAAACCTACGAGCAGTACGTC. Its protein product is CASTGRETYEQYV.

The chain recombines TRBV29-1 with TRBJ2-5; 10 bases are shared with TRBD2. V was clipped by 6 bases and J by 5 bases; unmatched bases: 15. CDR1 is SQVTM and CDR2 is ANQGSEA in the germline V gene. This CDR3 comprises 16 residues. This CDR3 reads CSVLGDSGGTRETQYF. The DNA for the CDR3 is TGCAGCGTCCTCGGAGATAGCGGGGGGACTCGGGAGACCCAGTACTTC.

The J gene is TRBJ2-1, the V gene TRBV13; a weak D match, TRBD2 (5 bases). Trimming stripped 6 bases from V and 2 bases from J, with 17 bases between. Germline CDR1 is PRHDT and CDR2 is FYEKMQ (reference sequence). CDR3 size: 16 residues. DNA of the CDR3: TGTGCCAGCAGGGGAATGGGGAGAGGGCCCTACAATGAGCAGTTCTTC. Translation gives CASRGMGRGPYNEQFF. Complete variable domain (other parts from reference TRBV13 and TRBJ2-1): AAGVIQSPRHLIKEKRETATLKCYPIPRHDTVYWYQQGPGQDPQFLISFYEKMQSDKGSIPDRFSAQQFSDYHSELNMSSLELGDSALYFCASRGMGRGPYNEQFFGPGTRLTVL.

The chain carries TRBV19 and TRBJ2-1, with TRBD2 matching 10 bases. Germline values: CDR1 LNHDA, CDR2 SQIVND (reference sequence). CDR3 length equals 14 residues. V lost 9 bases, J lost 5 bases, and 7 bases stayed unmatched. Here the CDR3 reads CASRLAGYHNEQFF. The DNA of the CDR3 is TGTGCCAGCCGACTAGCGGGTTACCACAATGAGCAGTTCTTC.

This CDR3 reads CASSLDRGQVWVGYTF. In DNA form, the CDR3 reads TGTGCCAGCAGCCTTGACAGGGGGCAGGTTTGGGTTGGCTACACCTTC. This chain connects TRBV12-3 or TRBV12-4 to TRBJ1-2; 10 bases are a match to TRBD1. This CDR3 is 16 amino acids long. Trimming cost V 6 bases and J 7 bases; bases outside gene matches: 14.